A single TCR beta chain is shown here with its context. Its antigen is unidentified. This record belongs to a study of Ad26.COV2.S vaccination and SARS-CoV-2 variants. As for the study in general: The donor participated in the COV1001 trial, in its Ad26.COV2.S arm. Ad26.COV2.S shots went into the muscle once or twice, 56 days apart. Study-wide points: Substantial response breadth was reportedly seen for spike-specific CD8+ and CD4+ T cells after vaccination.

The data were produced by immunoSEQ multiplex PCR, yet TCRdb's version contains in-frame clones alone and is incomplete. The data show hundreds of thousands of clones, 92% seen once. The treatment is: some 19 received Ad26.COV2.S at low or high dose, single or two shots; several received placebo; per-sample allocation not given. Day 63 after the first vaccine or placebo injection was the time point for sampling. Expressing Wuhan-strain SARS-CoV-2 spike, an Ad26 vector served as the vaccine. V was cut by 4 bases and J by 6 bases, with 13 bases left in between. This CDR3 comprises 14 residues. Germline-derived CDR1 and CDR2 are SGHRS and YFSETQ.

The TCR comes from a person between 18 and 65 years old who received the Ad26.COV2.S COVID-19 vaccine or a placebo. Source: peripheral blood, taken in a trial of Ad26.COV2.S vaccine versus placebo. V and J are TRBV5-1 and TRBJ2-2; D may be TRBD2 (5 bases). Written as DNA, the CDR3 is TGCGCCAGCAGCCAAGCGGTCGCGTCCGGGGAGCTGTTTTTT. It specifies CASSQAVASGELFF.